This TCR beta chain is drawn from a study of cytomegalovirus exposure and HLA in healthy donors (dated by TCRdb to about 2017). In terms of the full investigation: According to a later analysis, the roughly 120 validation repertoires were produced on the same platform as the 600 to 850 repertoires of the first cohort. The study aimed to test whether cataloging public T cell receptors could reveal signatures of past pathogen exposure. Besides the first cohort of 500 to 700 subjects, a separate validation cohort made up of 120 or so different subjects was used. High-throughput TCR immunosequencing, statistical association of individual TCRs with disease status, and machine learning were combined to predict cytomegalovirus infection status.

Donors formed part of the validation cohort, which comprised over a hundred subjects and was distinct from the first cohort of roughly 600 subjects. Study-level results and caveats: All 120 repertoires were used to score co-occurrence in the validation cohort in a later analysis, because that analysis had no HLA typing for the cohort. In both the original and validation cohorts, the classifier was reported to diagnose cytomegalovirus status with high specificity and sensitivity. Most TCR sequences were seen in very few donors, while some public TCRs were found in many individuals. The authors suggested that the approach could potentially be extended to other disease states and immunological phenotypes. A total of fewer than 200 TCR beta chains were listed by the study as associated with cytomegalovirus. Subsequent analysis determined that TCRs grouped into clusters in the first cohort also showed a tendency toward co-occurrence across the 120 or so validation repertoires, and 94% of cluster scores exceeded 0. A few of the identified cytomegalovirus-associated TCR beta chains were confirmed in vitro to be specific for cytomegalovirus antigens.

In the case of this clone: There is no known antigen for this receptor. No much larger clonotype is one base removed from it; base qualities were not supplied.

According to the germline V gene, CDR1 reads MGHDK and CDR2 reads SYGVNS. V is shortened by 3 bases, J by 6 bases, and the region joining them spans 7 bases. Reading from cysteine to phenylalanine, the CDR3 counts 12 amino acids. The entry retains the CDR3 DNA only, 36 bases that are in frame from base 1. The library was built by means of the immunoSEQ multiplex PCR assay. From the authors' description of their analysis: A statistical classification framework was built for diagnosing cytomegalovirus status from the catalog of TCR beta chain sequences. Sourced from immuneACCESS, this table was stored by TCRdb with only in-frame sequences that have V and J called. A share of the clones is absent; for the studies checked, an unresolved V gene accounts for under half, and the remainder has no known explanation. D and trimming were read from the DNA, whereas the V and J calls and clone size are those reported in that table. Counted in this sample were 150,000 to 200,000 clones; around nine tenths of them appeared once. The ten top clones hold 1.4% of the sample.

This receptor was taken from a woman in her 30s in good health and CMV-seronegative. The chain employs TRBV25-1 and TRBJ2-3, with the D gene not confidently named. The sequenced sample consisted of PBMCs. The CDR3 region has the sequence CASSDLADTQYF. Here is the DNA: TGTGCCAGCAGTGATTTAGCCGATACGCAGTATTTT.